This T cell receptor beta chain was documented in a study of T-cell reconstitution after alpha-beta-depleted transplantation in children. Study-level results: Surviving recipient T cells and intrathymic progenitors accounted for some patients' high TCRbeta diversity at day 60. The main origin of T-cell counts and diversity one year after transplant was newly produced T cells. The study reportedly traced alpha-beta T cells about two months after transplant to several hundred expanded graft clones.

Of note for this clonotype: Its antigen is unknown.

This CDR3 contains 15 residues. V shed 3 bases and J shed 0 bases, with 10 bases lying between them. The germline V gene encodes CDR1 SGHDT and CDR2 YYEEEE. Unique molecular identifiers were incorporated when the TCRbeta library was constructed. From the PCR reads, TCRdb called clonotypes with MiXCR, one entry per CDR3 protein. The table shows approximately 980,000 distinct CDR3 sequences, with 25% to 35% occurring only once. The material sequenced was PBMCs, mostly from graft donor cells, taken 360 days after TCRalphabeta/CD19-depleted stem cell transplant. The origin of this receptor is a boy under two years old who had a stem cell transplant for SCID, so the T cells may come from the graft donor. V usage is TRBV5-6 and J usage is TRBJ2-1; the D gene is possibly TRBD1 (5 bases). The CDR3 coding sequence is TGTGCCAGCAGCTACAGGTCCTACTCCTACAATGAGCAGTTCTTC. Encoded protein: CASSYRSYSYNEQFF.